Listed below are T cell receptor beta chains from one sample, sequenced in a study of blood T cell repertoires in COVID-19. This table comes from immunoSEQ multiplex PCR, and its TCRdb copy is limited to in-frame clones, with some not included. The sample lists about 160,000 clones; 60% to 85% were seen once. The source material was peripheral blood. The receptors derive from a man between 65 and 85 years old with acute or convalescent COVID-19. Both conserved end residues are part of each CDR3. The order of the fields is D gene, J gene, V gene, clone size, CDR3 protein, CDR3 DNA. A D gene is named only where the DNA matches it firmly. The size entry is marked missing in some rows and otherwise reads once, few, many or a size class.

- | TRBJ1-1 | TRBV12-5 | - | CASGPLGGTEAFF | TGTGCTAGTGGACCGCTAGGGGGAACTGAAGCTTTCTTT
- | TRBJ1-3 | TRBV18 | - | CASSPDNSGNTIYF | TGTGCCAGCTCACCAGACAACTCTGGAAACACCATATATTTT
TRBD1 | TRBJ2-7 | TRBV5-1 | - | CASSLATGGYEQYF | TGCGCCAGCAGCTTGGCGACAGGGGGCTACGAGCAGTACTTC
TRBD1 | TRBJ2-7 | TRBV2 | - | CASSGGQGAYEQYF | TGTGCCAGCAGTGGCGGCCAGGGGGCTTACGAGCAGTACTTC
TRBD1 | TRBJ1-2 | TRBV29-1 | medium-sized | CSAGTGGSGYTF | TGCAGCGCCGGGACAGGGGGAAGCGGCTACACCTTC
TRBD1 | TRBJ1-1 | TRBV15 | - | CATSRGDREHTEAFF | TGTGCCACCAGCAGGGGAGACAGGGAGCACACTGAAGCTTTCTTT
- | TRBJ2-2 | TRBV5-1 | - | CASSLAPAGELFF | TGCGCCAGCAGCTTGGCCCCTGCCGGGGAGCTGTTTTTT
- | TRBJ1-3 | TRBV2 | - | CASSEAVGVGNTIYF | TGTGCCAGCAGTGAAGCAGTGGGAGTTGGAAACACCATATATTTT
- | TRBJ2-7 | TRBV4-2 | - | CASSQESPGRGHVQYF | TGTGCCAGCAGCCAAGAATCCCCCGGGAGGGGGCATGTGCAGTACTTC
TRBD1 | TRBJ1-1 | TRBV10-3 | few | CAISGQGGDTEAFF | TGTGCCATCAGTGGCCAGGGGGGCGACACTGAAGCTTTCTTT
- | TRBJ1-2 | TRBV2 | few | CASRGPAKSIIGYTF | TGTGCCAGCCGAGGTCCGGCGAAGAGCATTATTGGCTACACCTTC
- | TRBJ2-3 | TRBV7-2 | - | CASSLRRGGGRTDTQYF | TGTGCCAGCAGCTTACGCCGCGGCGGGGGCCGCACAGATACGCAGTATTTT
TRBD2 | TRBJ2-3 | TRBV7-9 | - | CASSGSSGGNTDTQYF | TGTGCCAGCAGCGGATCTAGCGGGGGGAACACAGATACGCAGTATTTT
TRBD1 | TRBJ1-5 | TRBV18 | - | CASSPGQGQPQHF | TGTGCCAGCTCACCGGGACAGGGTCAGCCCCAGCATTTT
TRBD1 | TRBJ1-2 | TRBV29-1 | - | CSVSHGQGGYGYTF | TGCAGCGTTTCCCACGGACAGGGCGGCTATGGCTACACCTTC
- | TRBJ2-2 | TRBV11-1 | - | CASSLSGTLNTGELFF | TGTGCCAGCAGTTTATCCGGGACATTGAACACCGGGGAGCTGTTTTTT
- | TRBJ2-5 | TRBV19 | - | CASSIGTSDQETQYF | TGTGCCTCCTCAATCGGGACTTCCGACCAAGAGACCCAGTACTTC
- | TRBJ2-7 | TRBV27 | many | CASPRGGQGGPYF | TGTGCCAGCCCCCGGGGGGGACAGGGCGGCCCGTACTTC
- | TRBJ1-2 | TRBV5-4 | - | CASSLALTGSYGYTF | TGTGCCAGCAGCTTAGCCCTAACAGGGAGCTATGGCTACACCTTC
- | TRBJ2-5 | TRBV9 | - | CASSVSGQETQYF | TGTGCCAGCAGCGTTAGCGGCCAAGAGACCCAGTACTTC
TRBD2 | TRBJ2-1 | TRBV2 | - | CASSEELAGEQFF | TGTGCCAGCAGTGAAGAGCTAGCGGGGGAGCAGTTCTTC
- | TRBJ1-1 | TRBV14 | - | CASSYDRAEAFF | TGTGCCAGCAGCTACGACAGAGCTGAAGCTTTCTTT
TRBD2 | TRBJ2-3 | TRBV11-3 | - | CASTGTSGTDTQYF | TGTGCCAGCACCGGGACTAGCGGGACAGATACGCAGTATTTT
- | TRBJ1-5 | TRBV11-3 | - | CASSLAGANQPQHF | TGTGCCAGCAGCTTAGCAGGGGCAAATCAGCCCCAGCATTTT
TRBD2 | TRBJ2-1 | TRBV3-1/TRBV3-2 | once | CASSPPSGPNEQFF | TGTGCCAGCAGCCCACCTAGCGGACCTAATGAGCAGTTCTTC
TRBD2 | TRBJ2-5 | TRBV19 | - | CASGRGGETQYF | TGTGCTAGCGGGAGGGGGGGAGAGACCCAGTACTTC
- | TRBJ2-2 | TRBV5-4 | - | CASSLGSGANTGELFF | TGTGCCAGCAGCTTGGGATCTGGAGCGAACACCGGGGAGCTGTTTTTT
TRBD1 | TRBJ2-3 | TRBV9 | - | CASSFWTGEGTDTQYF | TGTGCCAGCAGCTTCTGGACAGGGGAGGGCACAGATACGCAGTATTTT
TRBD1 | TRBJ2-2 | TRBV10-1 | - | CASSGGPKNTGELFF | TGCGCCAGCTCAGGGGGACCTAAGAACACCGGGGAGCTGTTTTTT
TRBD1 | TRBJ2-3 | TRBV11-2 | - | CASSHRGRGTDTQYF | TGTGCCAGCAGCCACAGGGGGCGCGGCACAGATACGCAGTATTTT
- | TRBJ2-1 | TRBV9 | - | CASSGRGEQFF | TGTGCCAGCAGCGGACGGGGTGAGCAGTTCTTC
TRBD1 | TRBJ2-1 | TRBV9 | once | CASSLSLGQGIWEQFF | TGTGCCAGCAGCCTGTCGTTGGGACAGGGTATTTGGGAGCAGTTCTTC
TRBD2 | TRBJ2-1 | TRBV7-9 | - | CASSNPGGSSYNEQFF | TGTGCCAGCAGCAATCCCGGCGGGAGCTCCTACAATGAGCAGTTCTTC
- | TRBJ1-2 | TRBV6-5 | - | CASSYSNSRGRYGYTF | TGTGCCAGCAGTTACTCGAATTCGCGGGGGAGATATGGCTACACCTTC
TRBD1 | TRBJ1-2 | TRBV9 | - | CASSVRTGSGYTF | TGTGCCAGCAGCGTAAGGACAGGGTCTGGCTACACCTTC
- | TRBJ1-4 | TRBV18 | - | CASSPGGTVEKLFF | TGTGCCAGCTCACCAGGAGGGACTGTTGAAAAACTGTTTTTT
TRBD2 | TRBJ2-2 | TRBV9 | - | CASSVWGTSTTGELFF | TGTGCCAGCAGCGTATGGGGGACTAGCACCACCGGGGAGCTGTTTTTT
- | TRBJ1-1 | TRBV4-3 | - | CASSQEANTEAFF | TGCGCCAGCAGCCAAGAAGCGAACACTGAAGCTTTCTTT
- | TRBJ2-1 | TRBV7-9 | - | CASSFSTGFTYNEQFF | TGTGCCAGCAGCTTTTCCACAGGGTTTACCTACAATGAGCAGTTCTTC
TRBD1 | TRBJ1-1 | TRBV6-5 | - | CASSYSAQGMGAFF | TGTGCCAGCAGTTATTCGGCACAGGGGATGGGAGCTTTCTTT
- | TRBJ2-5 | TRBV2 | - | CASSLQGWETQYF | TGTGCCAGCAGCCTACAGGGTTGGGAGACCCAGTACTTC
TRBD1 | TRBJ2-4 | TRBV30 | - | CAWSGDRGLKNIQYF | TGTGCCTGGAGCGGGGACAGGGGGTTGAAAAACATTCAGTACTTC
- | TRBJ1-2 | TRBV19 | - | CASSIGSPSGYTF | TGTGCCAGTAGTATTGGTAGTCCCTCAGGCTACACCTTC
- | TRBJ1-2 | TRBV27 | few | CASSLNRQAYGYTF | TGTGCCAGCAGCCTTAATCGACAGGCCTATGGCTACACCTTC
TRBD1 | TRBJ1-2 | TRBV5-1 | few | CASSPGTGNYGYTF | TGCGCCAGCAGCCCTGGGACAGGGAACTATGGCTACACCTTC
- | TRBJ2-7 | TRBV6-5 | - | CASSYASNSYEQYF | TGTGCCAGCAGTTACGCGTCTAACTCCTACGAGCAGTACTTC
- | TRBJ2-3 | TRBV5-1 | - | CASSFVPGSDTQYF | TGCGCCAGCAGCTTTGTTCCGGGTTCAGATACGCAGTATTTT
- | TRBJ1-1 | TRBV29-1 | few | CSVSGNTEAFF | TGCAGCGTTTCCGGGAACACTGAAGCTTTCTTT
- | TRBJ1-1 | TRBV6-5 | - | CASRSTANTEAFF | TGTGCCAGCAGGTCGACAGCGAACACTGAAGCTTTCTTT
TRBD1 | TRBJ1-5 | TRBV15 | - | CATSLDRGEPQHF | TGTGCCACCAGCTTGGACAGGGGAGAGCCCCAGCATTTT